Detailed here is one TCR beta chain. The data stem from a study of blood T cell repertoires in COVID-19. Across the study: COVID-19 samples collected from the United States, Italy and Spain covered acute and convalescent phases. PBMCs, B-cell-depleted T cells, or T cells were the source of the cDNA or gDNA that made up the material.

Sequencing used immunoSEQ multiplex PCR; TCRdb keeps in-frame clones, though not all of them. The sample records about 180,000 clones, about 89% being singletons. The V end was cut by 1 base, the J end by 10 bases, with 11 bases between. Germline V gives CDR1 MGHRA, CDR2 YSYEKL. This CDR3 contains 14 residues. This receptor was taken from a man aged 35 to 55 with active or convalescent COVID-19. The sequenced material came from peripheral blood. The V and J genes are TRBV4-1 and TRBJ1-6; D not resolved. The CDR3 DNA is TGCGCCAGCAGCCAAGTTTCCCCCTTCTCACCCCTCCACTTT. This sequence encodes CASSQVSPFSPLHF.